Below, 23 T cell receptor beta chains from the same sample are listed, as sequenced in a study of blood T cell repertoires in COVID-19. Using immunoSEQ multiplex PCR, the repertoire was profiled, and TCRdb retains in-frame clones only, with some absent. Of 270,000 or so clones in the sample, 80% to 95% were seen once. Sequencing input: PBMCs or T cells enriched from blood (not recorded which). These receptors came from a man aged 35-49 years who had been exposed to COVID-19.

The gene calls are TRBV12-5 and TRBJ2-3; 10 nucleotides line up with TRBD2. Germline CDR1 and CDR2: LGHNT and FRNRAP. V trimming: 4 bases; J trimming: 6 bases; junction bases outside the gene matches: 13. The CDR3 runs 17 residues. CDR3 in amino acids: CASGSGTLAGVPDTQYF. The CDR3 DNA reads as TGTGCTAGTGGTTCGGGTACGCTAGCGGGGGTTCCCGATACGCAGTATTTT.

The V and J genes are TRBV28 and TRBJ2-3; 10 nucleotides match TRBD2. V shed 5 bases and J 4 bases; nucleotides not matched to a gene: 3. CDR1 MDHEN and CDR2 SYDVKM come from the germline V gene. The CDR3 has 14 amino acids. CDR3 region: CASSLAGAADTQYF. DNA of the CDR3: TGTGCCAGCAGTCTAGCGGGAGCGGCAGATACGCAGTATTTT. Together with reference TRBV28 and TRBJ2-3, the CDR3 gives the full variable domain: DVKVTQSSRYLVKRTGEKVFLECVQDMDHENMFWYRQDPGLGLRLIYFSYDVKMKEKGDIPEGYSVSREKKERFSLILESASTNQTSMYLCASSLAGAADTQYFGPGTRLTVL.

In its sample, this clone was seen once. This chain joins TRBV7-3 and TRBJ2-7, with a weak D call TRBD1 (6 bases). Germline V gene sequence: CDR1 SGHTA, CDR2 FQGTGA. CDR3 size: 14 residues. Trimming stripped 3 bases from V and 5 bases from J, with 14 bases between. This chain's CDR3 is CASSLIRGKHEQYF. Here the CDR3 DNA reads TGTGCCAGCAGCTTGATCAGGGGCAAGCACGAGCAGTACTTC.

The V and J genes are TRBV11-3 and TRBJ1-4; tentative D call: TRBD1 (5 bases). The V gene's germline CDR1 is SGHNT and CDR2 YENEEA. The V end was cut by 5 bases, the J end by 8 bases, with 12 bases between. The CDR3 has 13 residues. The CDR3 DNA follows: TGTGCCAGCAGCCGCAGGGCCGGAGAAAAACTGTTTTTT. Its translation is CASSRRAGEKLFF.

This clone was seen once. The rearrangement joins TRBV4-1 to TRBJ2-5; 7 nucleotides match TRBD2. V lost 2 bases to trimming and J lost 4 bases; unmatched junction nucleotides: 7. Germline assignment: CDR1 MGHRA and CDR2 YSYEKL. This CDR3 is built from 15 residues. The DNA of the CDR3 is TGCGCCAGCAGCCAACTCAGATGGGGGGGAGAGACCCAGTACTTC. Translated: CASSQLRWGGETQYF.

The V gene is TRBV10-2, the J gene TRBJ2-7; perhaps TRBD2 as D (5 bases). Trimming took 3 bases from V and 6 from J, leaving 9 bases between them. This CDR3 comprises 12 residues. Germline V gene lookup returns CDR1 WSHSY and CDR2 SAAADI. CDR3 protein: CASSDGVGEQYF. The CDR3 DNA is TGCGCCAGCAGTGACGGGGTTGGCGAGCAGTACTTC.

The rearrangement links TRBV19 to TRBJ1-5, with 9 positions matching TRBD1. CDR3 length equals 15 residues. CDR1 is LNHDA, CDR2 SQIVND, per germline (reference sequence). V trimming: 9 bases; J trimming: 2 bases; junction bases outside the gene matches: 8. Here the CDR3 reads CASMGTGMGNQPQHF. CDR3 nucleotides: TGTGCCAGCATGGGGACAGGGATGGGCAATCAGCCCCAGCATTTT.

The chain joins TRBV6-5 to TRBJ2-7, with 7 bases lining up with TRBD1. CDR1 MNHEY and CDR2 SVGAGI come from the germline V gene. V was pared by 2 bases and J by 7 bases, with 8 bases of the junction left unmatched. The CDR3 consists of 14 residues. CDR3 DNA sequence: TGTGCCAGCAGTTACACCCGACAGGGTTCGGAGCAGTACTTC. It translates to CASSYTRQGSEQYF.

This clone showed up just a few times. The chain employs TRBV28 and TRBJ1-3; 7 bases align to TRBD1. V shed 4 bases and J 0 bases; nucleotides not matched to a gene: 3. This CDR3 has 15 residues. Germline V gene lookup returns CDR1 MDHEN and CDR2 SYDVKM. In nucleotides, the CDR3 is TGTGCCAGCAGTTCGGGACAGATCTCTGGAAACACCATATATTTT. Its translation is CASSSGQISGNTIYF. The entire variable domain, with the rest obtained from reference TRBV28 and TRBJ1-3, is as follows: DVKVTQSSRYLVKRTGEKVFLECVQDMDHENMFWYRQDPGLGLRLIYFSYDVKMKEKGDIPEGYSVSREKKERFSLILESASTNQTSMYLCASSSGQISGNTIYFGEGSWLTVV.

The chain uses TRBV30 and TRBJ2-1; weak D call: TRBD2 (6 bases). V was shortened by 0 bases and J by 0 bases, with 9 bases between the two germline ends. Germline-derived CDR1 and CDR2 are GTSNPN and SVGIG (reference sequence). This CDR3 is built from 15 residues. The CDR3 DNA reads as TGTGCCTGGAGTGTAAGGAGGGGCTCCTACAATGAGCAGTTCTTC. The encoded protein is CAWSVRRGSYNEQFF.

This clone was observed once. This sequence joins TRBV5-1 and TRBJ1-5; 10 nucleotides align to TRBD1. J was trimmed by 3 bases and V by 6 bases; bases with no gene match: 6. Germline V gene sequence: CDR1 SGHRS, CDR2 YFSETQ. This CDR3 is built from 15 residues. The CDR3 nucleotides read TGCGCCAGCACACCGACAGGGGGCCTCAATCAGCCCCAGCATTTT. This sequence encodes CASTPTGGLNQPQHF.

The chain carries TRBV2 and TRBJ1-3, with TRBD1 identical over 9 bases. Germline CDR1 is SNHLY and CDR2 is FYNNEI. This CDR3 is 17 amino acids long. J lost 0 bases, V lost 5 bases, and 8 bases had no gene match. CDR3 bases: TGTGCCAGCAGTCGTGCCGGGACAGGGAGCTCTGGAAACACCATATATTTT. Translated: CASSRAGTGSSGNTIYF.

The chain employs TRBV7-7 and TRBJ2-3; D remains unclear. The CDR3 length is 15 residues. Trimming took 1 base from V and 1 from J, leaving 9 bases between them. The germline gives CDR1 SSHAT, CDR2 FNYEAQ (reference sequence). CDR3 amino acids: CASSLGPEGTDTQYF. In DNA form, the CDR3 reads TGTGCCAGCAGCTTAGGGCCTGAGGGCACAGATACGCAGTATTTT.

The chain is built from TRBV19 and TRBJ2-1, with D possibly TRBD1 on 6 matching bases. The V gene lost 3 bases and the J gene lost 3 bases, with 15 bases spanning the gap. Germline loops: CDR1 LNHDA, CDR2 SQIVND (reference sequence). The CDR3 runs 16 residues. CDR3 DNA: TGTGCCAGTAGTATGTTCGGGACAAGAGACTACAATGAGCAGTTCTTC. It encodes CASSMFGTRDYNEQFF.

V usage is TRBV30 and J usage is TRBJ2-1; 9 bases are shared with TRBD1. The CDR3 extends over 13 amino acids. CDR1 is GTSNPN and CDR2 is SVGIG in the germline V gene (reference sequence). J was trimmed by 12 bases and V by 1 base; bases with no gene match: 7. The CDR3 DNA follows: TGTGCCTGGAGTGGGGGGACAGGGCAAGGGCAGTTCTTC. The encoded protein is CAWSGGTGQGQFF.

The chain employs TRBV19 and TRBJ2-5; TRBD1 matches 7 bases. The V gene end was trimmed by 1 base and the J gene end by 5 bases; junction bases not matched to a gene: 7. This CDR3 is 15 amino acids long. Germline CDR1 LNHDA, CDR2 SQIVND (reference sequence). CDR3 in amino acids: CASSIALGQRETQYF. CDR3 coding DNA: TGTGCCAGTAGTATAGCCCTGGGACAGAGGGAGACCCAGTACTTC.

This clone has just one count. The genes are TRBV7-2 and TRBJ2-3, with D possibly matching TRBD2 (5 bases). Between the trimmed V and J ends, which lost 3 bases and 0 bases, there was a span of 10 bases. The CDR3 totals 15 residues. CDR1 SGHTA and CDR2 FQGNSA come from the germline V gene. CDR3 sequence (DNA): TGTGCCAGCAGCTTCGACTACCTGAGCACAGATACGCAGTATTTT. Amino acids: CASSFDYLSTDTQYF.

The chain has TRBV7-9 and TRBJ1-4, with 8 bases identical to TRBD1. The germline V gene has CDR1 SEHNR and CDR2 FQNEAQ (reference sequence). This CDR3 is built from 13 residues. V trimming: 3 bases; J trimming: 7 bases; junction bases outside the gene matches: 1. The CDR3 nucleotides read TGTGCCAGCAGCTTCGGACAGGGTGAAAAACTGTTTTTT. Amino acids: CASSFGQGEKLFF.

The chain is built from TRBV18 and TRBJ1-2, with D perhaps TRBD1 (6 bases). The V gene's germline CDR1 is KGHSH and CDR2 LQKENI. The CDR3 is made up of 14 amino acids. V was clipped by 5 bases and J by 3 bases, with 13 bases between them. Here the CDR3 reads CASSSQGSHYGYTF. The CDR3 coding sequence is TGTGCCAGCTCAAGCCAGGGGTCCCACTATGGCTACACCTTC.

The chain has TRBV11-1 and TRBJ1-1; TRBD1 matches at 9 bases. The germline gives CDR1 SGHAT, CDR2 FQDESV (reference sequence). The CDR3 loop spans 15 amino acids. The J segment lost 5 bases and the V segment lost 4 bases, leaving 8 bases of the junction unmatched. The CDR3 loop is CASSWGTGWSTEAFF. CDR3 bases: TGTGCCAGCAGCTGGGGGACAGGGTGGAGTACTGAAGCTTTCTTT. Together with reference TRBV11-1 and TRBJ1-1, the CDR3 gives the full variable domain: EAEVAQSPRYKITEKSQAVAFWCDPISGHATLYWYRQILGQGPELLVQFQDESVVDDSQLPKDRFSAERLKGVDSTLKIQPAELGDSAMYLCASSWGTGWSTEAFFGQGTRLTVV.

The genes are TRBV9 and TRBJ2-7; tentatively, D is TRBD2 (6 bases). The V end was cut by 4 bases, the J end by 6 bases, with 14 bases between. The germline CDR1 and CDR2 sequences are SGDLS and YYNGEE. The length of the CDR3 is 13 residues. CDR3 sequence reads: CASSPPGSAEQYF. The CDR3 DNA sequence: TGTGCCAGCAGCCCCCCCGGGAGCGCCGAGCAGTACTTC.

The chain couples TRBV5-1 to TRBJ2-7; 10 nucleotides line up with TRBD2. Per the germline V gene, CDR1 is SGHRS and CDR2 is YFSETQ. The CDR3 is 14 amino acids. J gave up 5 bases and V 2 bases, and 4 bases lay outside the gene matches. CDR3 in amino acids: CASSLTAGGHEQYF. CDR3 DNA: TGCGCCAGCAGCTTAACAGCGGGAGGGCACGAGCAGTACTTC.

This sequence joins TRBV9 and TRBJ2-7; maybe TRBD1 (6 bases). This CDR3 comprises 14 residues. Between the trimmed V and J ends, which lost 3 bases and 3 bases, there was a span of 13 bases. Germline CDR1 SGDLS, CDR2 YYNGEE. The CDR3 is CASSANQGFYEQYF. In DNA, the CDR3 is TGTGCCAGCAGCGCAAATCAGGGGTTCTACGAGCAGTACTTC.